This T cell receptor beta chain was sequenced for a study of CD8 T cells in ankylosing spondylitis. A few counts support this clonotype. As the method for making TCR beta libraries, quantitative 5'-RACE with molecular barcodes was used. From the 5' RACE reads, TCRdb called clonotypes with MiXCR, one entry per CDR3 protein. The repertoire has fewer than 250,000 distinct CDR3 sequences, approximately 24% of them found once; the top ten carry 6.6%. Germline CDR1 and CDR2: SGHKS and YYEKEE (reference sequence). V was cut by 0 bases and J by 7 bases, with 10 bases left in between. CDR3 size: 14 residues. The sequencing sample was made of blood, either unsorted or a sorted T cell fraction (not recorded which). The rearrangement links TRBV5-5 to TRBJ2-2; TRBD1 is a possible D gene (6 bases). This clonotype was sampled from a male donor with ankylosing spondylitis or in good health (not recorded which). The CDR3 DNA sequence: TGTGCCAGCAGCTTGGCAGGGGTCGGCGGGGAGCTGTTTTTT. This gives the protein CASSLAGVGGELFF. Full variable domain (remainder filled in from reference TRBV5-5 and TRBJ2-2): DAGVTQSPTHLIKTRGQQVTLRCSPISGHKSVSWYQQVLGQGPQFIFQYYEKEERGRGNFPDRFSARQFPNYSSELNVNALLLGDSALYLCASSLAGVGGELFFGEGSRLTVL.